The clone carrying this TCR beta chain was found many times. Its antigen remains unidentified. Trimming took 6 bases from V and 0 from J, leaving 6 bases between them. The CDR3 covers 13 residues. Germline CDR1 and CDR2: MDHEN and SYDVKM. This entry comes from a study of CD8 T cells in ankylosing spondylitis. The TCR beta libraries were generated through quantitative 5'-RACE incorporating molecular barcodes. TCRdb called the 5' RACE reads again in MiXCR, with one record for every CDR3 protein. The sample contains 220,000 or so distinct CDR3 sequences, about 10% of which appear only once. Overall study results and limits: Researchers reportedly found disease-linked clones significantly enriched in matched ankylosing spondylitis synovial fluid. Blood from ankylosing spondylitis patients appeared to carry a characteristic roughly 8-variant TCR beta motif. Researchers report that disease-linked clones proved CD8+ and relatively rare in peripheral blood.

The chain recombines TRBV28 with TRBJ1-5; D unresolved. This receptor was identified in a male donor with ankylosing spondylitis or in good health (not recorded which). Sequencing input: blood, either unsorted or a sorted T cell fraction (not recorded which). The CDR3 DNA is TGTGCCAGCAGCCGTTATAGCAATCAGCCCCAGCATTTT. The encoded protein is CASSRYSNQPQHF.